This entry lists 24 T cell receptor beta chains sequenced from one sample in a study of Ad26.COV2.S vaccination and SARS-CoV-2 variants. Sequencing was performed with immunoSEQ multiplex PCR; in TCRdb, only in-frame clones are kept and a portion is missing. The table shows roughly 410,000 clones, with 83% occurring only once. Treatment: some 19 received Ad26.COV2.S at low or high dose, single or two shots; five or six received placebo; per-sample allocation not given. It was on day 63 after the first vaccine or placebo injection that samples were taken. This sample comprised peripheral blood, obtained in a trial of Ad26.COV2.S vaccine versus placebo. These receptors were obtained from a person between 18 and 65 years old who received the Ad26.COV2.S COVID-19 vaccine or a placebo.

This chain links TRBV19 with TRBJ1-1, with unresolved D. Trimming took 1 base from V and 4 from J, leaving 13 bases between them. The germline V gene encodes CDR1 LNHDA and CDR2 SQIVND (reference sequence). The CDR3 contains 15 residues. CDR3 protein: CASSIGLGWSTEAFF. The DNA of the CDR3 is TGTGCCAGTAGTATAGGATTAGGGTGGAGCACTGAAGCTTTCTTT.

The rearrangement links TRBV27 to TRBJ2-7, with TRBD2 matching over 7 bases. This CDR3 has 13 residues. Trimming took 8 bases from V and 3 from J; bases not matched to a gene: 7. The germline CDR1 and CDR2 sequences are MNHEY and SMNVEV (reference sequence). The CDR3 here is CASRLSGNYEQYF. CDR3 sequence (DNA): TGTGCCAGCCGATTAAGCGGGAACTACGAGCAGTACTTC.

This clone is medium-sized in the sample. V is TRBV18 and J is TRBJ1-5, with D unresolved. The germline CDR1 and CDR2 sequences are KGHSH and LQKENI. V lost 5 bases, J lost 1 base, and 9 bases lay in between. This CDR3 is 14 amino acids long. This CDR3 is CASSSTSSNQPQHF. Written as DNA, the CDR3 is TGTGCCAGCTCATCAACAAGCAGCAATCAGCCCCAGCATTTT. Full variable domain (missing parts from reference TRBV18 and TRBJ1-5): NAGVMQNPRHLVRRRGQEARLRCSPMKGHSHVYWYRQLPEEGLKFMVYLQKENIIDESGMPKERFSAEFPKEGPSILRIQQVVRGDSAAYFCASSSTSSNQPQHFGDGTRLSIL.

Regarding this clone: This sample also contains other DNA sequences that code for the same CDR3. This rearrangement joins TRBV25-1 to TRBJ1-1; no definite D call. This CDR3 has 13 residues. Trimming took 5 bases from V and 0 from J, leaving 7 bases between them. CDR1 is MGHDK and CDR2 is SYGVNS in the germline V gene. The CDR3 bases are TGTGCCAGCAGTCCCCTGGTGAACACTGAAGCTTTCTTT. Translation: CASSPLVNTEAFF.

This clone came up once. The V gene is TRBV13, the J gene TRBJ2-1; 11 bases match TRBD2. With V trimmed by 5 bases and J by 7 bases, 4 bases remained unmatched. Germline loops: CDR1 PRHDT, CDR2 FYEKMQ (reference sequence). The CDR3 consists of 14 residues. The DNA of the CDR3 is TGTGCCAGCAGCACTAGCGGGGGCCGGAATGAGCAGTTCTTC. This translates into CASSTSGGRNEQFF.

This chain connects TRBV7-3 to TRBJ2-5; D ambiguous. From germline, CDR1 is SGHTA and CDR2 FQGTGA. The V end lost 2 bases, the J end lost 4 bases, and 8 bases lay between the germline ends. This CDR3 is 13 amino acids long. CDR3: CASSLSPIETQYF. The CDR3 region has the DNA TGTGCCAGCAGCTTATCGCCCATAGAGACCCAGTACTTC.

This clone has ten or more counts. The chain employs TRBV19 and TRBJ2-7, with a possible D match to TRBD1 (6 bases). Trimming shortened V by 8 bases and J by 5 bases, and 16 bases separated the two germline ends. In germline, CDR1 is LNHDA, CDR2 SQIVND (reference sequence). CDR3 length: 13 amino acids. CDR3 region: CASSRGLTHEQYF. The CDR3 nucleotides are TGTGCCAGTTCCAGGGGTTTAACCCACGAGCAGTACTTC.

The chain uses TRBV25-1 and TRBJ1-6; 9 bases align to TRBD1. Germline loops: CDR1 MGHDK, CDR2 SYGVNS. The CDR3 sequence is 13 residues long. V was clipped by 4 bases and J by 10 bases; unmatched bases: 2. CDR3: CASSVQGASPLHF. The CDR3 coding sequence is TGTGCCAGCAGTGTACAGGGGGCCTCACCCCTCCACTTT.

This chain joins TRBV6-1 and TRBJ2-5, with a possible D match to TRBD2 (6 bases). Germline V lookup: CDR1 MNHNS, CDR2 SASEGT. Trimming cost V 3 bases and J 4 bases, with 12 bases left between them. The CDR3 is 14 residues long. The CDR3 coding sequence is TGTGCCAGCAGTGACCCCCGGGACTCAGAGACCCAGTACTTC. The encoded protein is CASSDPRDSETQYF.

The rearrangement joins TRBV6-1 to TRBJ1-4; D is possibly TRBD1 (5 bases). V gave up 4 bases and J gave up 6 bases, with 24 bases separating them. Germline lookup yields CDR1 MNHNS and CDR2 SASEGT. This CDR3 comprises 18 residues. Here the CDR3 reads CASSVGQPILQSYEKLFF. In nucleotides, the CDR3 is TGTGCCAGCAGTGTTGGACAACCGATACTACAATCATATGAAAAACTGTTTTTT.

The gene calls are TRBV7-2 and TRBJ1-1; D remains ambiguous. In germline, CDR1 is SGHTA, CDR2 FQGNSA. The CDR3 covers 14 residues. Trimming took off 0 bases at V and 10 bases at J, with 15 bases between the two ends. This CDR3 reads CASSLAKVGLGAFF. CDR3 DNA sequence: TGTGCCAGCAGCTTAGCCAAAGTAGGGTTAGGAGCTTTCTTT.

This sequence joins TRBV29-1 and TRBJ1-6, with TRBD1 as a possible D gene (6 bases). Between the trimmed V and J ends, which lost 4 bases and 6 bases, there was a span of 13 bases. CDR3 length: 14 residues. Germline V lookup: CDR1 SQVTM, CDR2 ANQGSEA. CDR3: CSVAVAGANSPLHF. CDR3 coding DNA: TGCAGCGTTGCAGTGGCAGGGGCTAATTCACCCCTCCACTTT.

As for this clone: The sample has other DNA sequences that encode this CDR3 too. The chain is built from TRBV6-5 and TRBJ2-7; TRBD1 matches 9 bases. With V trimmed by 3 bases and J by 4 bases, 7 bases remained unmatched. CDR3 size: 15 residues. The V gene's germline CDR1 is MNHEY and CDR2 SVGAGI. This chain's CDR3 is CASSYSGTGSYEQYF. CDR3 bases: TGTGCCAGCAGTTATTCCGGGACAGGGTCGTACGAGCAGTACTTC.

J is TRBJ1-1 and V is TRBV5-5, with a possible D match to TRBD1 (5 bases). Trimming removed 3 bases at V and 7 bases at J, with 10 bases between. From germline, CDR1 is SGHKS and CDR2 YYEKEE (reference sequence). The CDR3 covers 12 residues. The CDR3 DNA follows: TGTGCCAGCAGCTACGTAAGGGGTGAAGCTTTCTTT. Amino acid sequence: CASSYVRGEAFF.

This clone was counted between two and nine times. Other nucleotide sequences in the sample specify the same CDR3. The rearrangement links TRBV12-3 or TRBV12-4 to TRBJ1-1; D uncertain. The CDR3 totals 11 residues. Trimming cost V 3 bases and J 4 bases, with 3 bases left between them. The CDR3 nucleotides are TGTGCCAGCAGTTTTGGCACTGAAGCTTTCTTT. It is translated as CASSFGTEAFF.

The V gene is TRBV5-1, the J gene TRBJ1-1; 10 nucleotides align to TRBD1. Looked up from germline, CDR1 is SGHRS and CDR2 is YFSETQ. There are 15 residues in the CDR3. Germline trimming cut 5 bases from V and 0 bases from J; bases unmatched to any gene: 4. CDR3 sequence (DNA): TGCGCCAGCAGGAAGACAGGGGGCTTGAACACTGAAGCTTTCTTT. Its translation is CASRKTGGLNTEAFF.

The chain couples TRBV6-5 to TRBJ1-1; unclear D gene. Germline V gene lookup returns CDR1 MNHEY and CDR2 SVGAGI. Trimming removed 8 bases at V and 4 bases at J, with 14 bases between. The CDR3 runs 13 residues. The CDR3 here is CASFPSWTTEAFF. CDR3 coding DNA: TGTGCCAGCTTTCCTTCTTGGACCACTGAAGCTTTCTTT.

The rearrangement uses TRBV6-5 and TRBJ2-7; D call uncertain. V gave up 6 bases and J gave up 0 bases, with 12 bases separating them. This CDR3 contains 14 residues. CDR1 and CDR2 from the germline V gene are MNHEY and SVGAGI. In DNA, the CDR3 is TGTGCCAGCAGCCGCTCGACCAGCTCCTACGAGCAGTACTTC. It yields the protein CASSRSTSSYEQYF.

This chain joins TRBV24-1 and TRBJ2-3; TRBD2 might be the D (6 bases). Germline CDR1 KGHDR, CDR2 SFDVKD. V was trimmed by 3 bases and J by 7 bases, leaving 16 bases between them. The CDR3 has 15 residues. The CDR3 spells CATSDRGTALNTQYF. CDR3 bases: TGTGCCACCAGTGATCGGGGGACTGCCCTAAATACGCAGTATTTT.

The V and J genes are TRBV6-5 and TRBJ1-1; the D gene is possibly TRBD1 (5 bases). Germline CDR1 and CDR2: MNHEY and SVGAGI. The V gene lost 5 bases and the J gene lost 5 bases, with 15 bases spanning the gap. CDR3 length equals 14 residues. The CDR3 loop reads CASSNRDLRTEAFF. The CDR3 nucleotides are TGTGCCAGCAGTAACCGGGACCTCCGGACTGAAGCTTTCTTT.

CDR3 in DNA: TGCGCCAGCAGCTTGGATGGGGGAGGCTGGAATCCAGAGACCCAGTACTTC. It encodes CASSLDGGGWNPETQYF. The V and J genes are TRBV5-1 and TRBJ2-5, with TRBD2 as a possible D gene (6 bases). Looked up from germline, CDR1 is SGHRS and CDR2 is YFSETQ. Deletions cut 0 bases from V and 4 bases from J, with 19 bases between. The CDR3 spans 17 residues.

The rearrangement joins TRBV25-1 to TRBJ1-1; TRBD1 is a possible D gene (5 bases). Germline V gene sequence: CDR1 MGHDK, CDR2 SYGVNS. V dropped 8 bases and J dropped 4 bases, with 20 bases sitting between them. This CDR3 is built from 15 residues. The CDR3, as DNA: TGTGCCAGCTTGCCGGGACCCCCAATGGGCACTGAAGCTTTCTTT. This encodes CASLPGPPMGTEAFF.

The chain combines TRBV24-1 with TRBJ1-1; no clear D. CDR3 size: 13 residues. Germline values: CDR1 KGHDR, CDR2 SFDVKD. With 0 bases removed from V and 7 bases from J, the gap between germline ends came to 8 bases. The CDR3 nucleotides are TGTGCCACCAGTGATTTGAACGGGATTGAAGCTTTCTTT. Translating it yields CATSDLNGIEAFF.

About this clone itself: This may stem from a read error, because a much larger clone lies one nucleotide away. The chain combines TRBV6-5 with TRBJ2-7; a possible D gene is TRBD1 (6 bases). Looked up from germline, CDR1 is MNHEY and CDR2 is SVGAGI. The length of the CDR3 is 15 residues. Written as DNA, the CDR3 is TGTGCCAGCAGCCTCCCTGTCGGGACAAGCCCGGAGCAGTACTTT. This codes for CASSLPVGTSPEQYF.